A selection of T cell receptor beta chains follows, all from one sample in a study of blood T cells in healthy people across ages. In TCRdb, the 5' RACE reads were re-called with MiXCR into one record per CDR3 protein. The repertoire holds about 580,000 distinct CDR3 sequences, 40% to 55% seen once, with approximately 23% in the top ten. The sample taken for sequencing was blood. The receptors here all came from a man older than 75 in good health. Both conserved end residues are part of each CDR3. The D gene is left open where the match is weak. Some rows mark clone size as missing; the rest say once, few, many or name a class of expanded clone.

J gene	D gene	clone size	V gene	CDR3 protein	CDR3 DNA
TRBJ2-1	TRBD2	few	TRBV10-3	CATAGLAGVNEQFF	TGTGCCACAGCTGGACTAGCGGGCGTCAATGAGCAGTTCTTC
TRBJ1-2	NA	NA	TRBV7-9	CASSSRGEQDYGYTF	TGTGCCAGCAGCAGCAGGGGCGAGCAGGACTATGGCTACACCTTC
TRBJ2-7	NA	few	TRBV12-3/TRBV12-4	CASSFEGRHEQYF	TGTGCCAGCAGTTTCGAAGGCCGCCACGAGCAGTACTTC
TRBJ2-3	NA	NA	TRBV2	CASSERHGTDTQYF	TGTGCCAGCAGTGAGAGGCACGGCACAGATACGCAGTATTTT
TRBJ1-2	NA	few	TRBV5-1	CASSLNPSGAGYGYTF	TGCGCCAGCAGCTTGAACCCGTCGGGCGCCGGCTATGGCTACACCTTC
TRBJ2-1	NA	few	TRBV12-3/TRBV12-4	CASSPQAGVHEQFF	TGTGCCAGCAGTCCACAAGCAGGGGTCCATGAGCAGTTCTTC
TRBJ1-2	TRBD1	NA	TRBV5-1	CASSPTSGQGGPNYGYTF	TGCGCCAGCAGCCCCACCTCGGGACAGGGGGGTCCTAACTATGGCTACACCTTC
TRBJ2-6	NA	few	TRBV20-1	CSASASGRLSGANVLTF	TGCAGTGCTAGTGCTTCAGGGCGACTATCTGGGGCCAACGTCCTGACTTTC
TRBJ2-5	NA	NA	TRBV24-1	CATSGHQGVETQYF	TGTGCCACCAGTGGTCACCAGGGCGTAGAGACCCAGTACTTC
TRBJ1-2	TRBD1	NA	TRBV10-3	CAISDSGRDRGYGYTF	TGTGCCATCAGTGACTCAGGCCGGGACAGGGGTTATGGCTACACCTTC
TRBJ2-7	TRBD2	once	TRBV11-1	CASSLPRPAGDFYEQYF	TGTGCCAGCAGCTTACCCCGACCAGCGGGAGACTTCTACGAGCAGTACTTC
TRBJ2-7	TRBD2	few	TRBV18	CASSPPLGAGGFEQYF	TGTGCCAGCTCACCACCCTTAGGAGCGGGAGGGTTCGAGCAGTACTTC
TRBJ1-1	NA	few	TRBV18	CASSPNSNTEAFF	TGTGCCAGCTCACCTAACAGTAACACTGAAGCTTTCTTT
TRBJ2-7	TRBD2	NA	TRBV7-2	CASSLLGTKYEQYF	TGTGCCAGCAGCTTATTAGGGACTAAATACGAGCAGTACTTC
TRBJ2-1	NA	few	TRBV12-3/TRBV12-4	CASVLSRNEQFF	TGTGCCAGCGTTCTTTCGAGGAATGAGCAGTTCTTC
TRBJ2-5	TRBD1	few	TRBV15	CATSSRTGWQETQYF	TGTGCCACCAGCTCCCGGACAGGGTGGCAAGAGACCCAGTACTTC